Listed below are T cell receptor beta chains from one sample, sequenced in a study of blood T cell repertoires in COVID-19. Method: immunoSEQ multiplex PCR; TCRdb's copy keeps in-frame clones and lacks some. The repertoire holds about 180,000 clones, around 85% seen once, with around 21% in the top ten. Sample: peripheral blood. These receptors all come from a man between 65 and 80 years old with active or convalescent COVID-19. Both conserved end residues are part of each CDR3.

TRBJ1-1,TRBV10-3,CAIRGTANTEAFF
TRBJ2-7,TRBV7-2,CASSWGRASYEQYF
TRBJ1-2,TRBV18,CASSLGTPPTANYGYTF
TRBJ2-2,TRBV7-9,CASRLRGLAGVPGELFF
TRBJ1-2,TRBV20-1,CSASGQGTYGYTF
TRBJ2-7,TRBV28,CASSSYGQLGRYEQYF
TRBJ1-5,TRBV28,CASSSPGTGGGQPQHF
TRBJ2-7,TRBV19,CASSIDRTGNPREQYF
TRBJ1-1,TRBV5-4,CASSLGFGGTEAFF
TRBJ1-1,TRBV7-3,CASSLWPVQGGNTEAFF
TRBJ1-5,TRBV7-2,CASSLDGGGQPQHF
TRBJ1-3,TRBV9,CASSDWTGTGNTIYF
TRBJ1-2,TRBV5-1,CASQGPGQSFGYTF
TRBJ2-7,TRBV7-2,CASSLFSGSYEQYF
TRBJ2-4,TRBV27,CASSRLAVAKNIQYF
TRBJ1-3,TRBV7-2,CASSFRQGSRNTIYF
TRBJ1-2,TRBV9,CASSVREEGYGYTF
TRBJ2-5,TRBV7-2,CASSTDRGRRETQYF
TRBJ1-1,TRBV5-6,CASSTTGGLYTEAFF
TRBJ2-1,TRBV28,CASSSSGRSYNEQFF
TRBJ1-2,TRBV3-1/TRBV3-2,CASSRQGMSYGYTF
TRBJ1-5,TRBV19,CASSIVRVRNQPQHF
TRBJ1-3,TRBV2,CASRRQGARGNTIYF
TRBJ2-7,TRBV9,CASSSGQVSSYEQYF
TRBJ2-4,TRBV6-1,CASSEFPLTGGATKNIQYF
TRBJ1-6,TRBV2,CASSEVGHRGSPLHF
TRBJ2-7,TRBV7-2,CASSRDRGIAGENDEQYF
TRBJ1-1,TRBV5-1,CASSFYGENTEAFF
TRBJ1-2,TRBV30,CACPPITGANYGYTF
TRBJ2-2,TRBV10-3,CAIGDRANTGELFF
TRBJ2-3,TRBV5-4,CASSLVRGTDTQYF
TRBJ2-3,TRBV10-3,CAISFGLATDTQYF
TRBJ2-1,TRBV7-2,CASSQTRDTGYSFHEQFF
TRBJ2-7,TRBV7-2,CASIPGAGLSYEQYF
TRBJ2-1,TRBV28,CASSPNPPGEQFF
TRBJ2-3,TRBV5-1,CASSRDGGADTQYF
TRBJ2-1,TRBV7-2,CASSTSQGNEQFF
TRBJ2-1,TRBV7-2,CASSLVGTSNEQFF
TRBJ1-2,TRBV11-2,CASSHTGTALSDGYTF
TRBJ1-2,TRBV3-1/TRBV3-2,CASSQAFRGTAYGYTF
TRBJ1-1,TRBV5-1,CASSRVGGTNTEAFF
TRBJ1-2,TRBV24-1,CATSEPGQGGYTF
TRBJ2-7,TRBV30,CAWKRAGGSLGEQYF
TRBJ2-5,TRBV18,CASSTRQGSETQYF
TRBJ1-5,TRBV6-2/TRBV6-3,CASSYGGFSNQPQHF
TRBJ1-6,TRBV25-1,CASSRTGVSPLHF
TRBJ1-3,TRBV28,CASSSPPGGSGNTIYF
TRBJ2-5,TRBV6-5,CASNADTQETQYF
TRBJ2-7,TRBV9,CASSERDTSSYEQYF
TRBJ1-1,TRBV7-2,CASSSGIRSPRLLNTEAFF
TRBJ1-2,TRBV18,CASSPQTGDYGYTF
TRBJ1-1,TRBV18,CASSPKNLGQGEKGTEAFF
TRBJ2-7,TRBV18,CASSPRTGSPYEQYF